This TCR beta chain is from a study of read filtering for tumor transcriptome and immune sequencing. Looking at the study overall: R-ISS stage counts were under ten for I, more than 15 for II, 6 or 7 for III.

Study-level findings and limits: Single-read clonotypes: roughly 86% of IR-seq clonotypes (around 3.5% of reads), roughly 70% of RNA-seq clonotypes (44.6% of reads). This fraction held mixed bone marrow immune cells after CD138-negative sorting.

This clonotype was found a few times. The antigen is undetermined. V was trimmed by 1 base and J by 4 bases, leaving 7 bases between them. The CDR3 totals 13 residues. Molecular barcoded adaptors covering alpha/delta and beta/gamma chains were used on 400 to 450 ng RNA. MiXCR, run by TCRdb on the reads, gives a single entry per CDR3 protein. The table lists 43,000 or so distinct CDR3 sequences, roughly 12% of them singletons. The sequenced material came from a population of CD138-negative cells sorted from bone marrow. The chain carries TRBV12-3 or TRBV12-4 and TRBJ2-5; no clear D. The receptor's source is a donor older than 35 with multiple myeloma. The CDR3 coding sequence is TGTGCCAGCAGTTTAGGAATTGGAGAGACCCAGTACTTC. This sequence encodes CASSLGIGETQYF.